A selection of T cell receptor beta chains follows, all from one sample in a study of T cells after posttransplantation cyclophosphamide. Here immunoSEQ multiplex PCR was the method, and the copy in TCRdb shows in-frame clones only, minus some. In the table there are more than 12,000 clones, around 74% of which are singletons. The specimen sequenced was memory CD4+ T cells sorted from PBMCs. The receptor source for this set is a man between 50 and 59 years old. Both conserved end residues are part of each CDR3. A D gene is named only where the DNA matches it firmly. Not all rows give a size; the values are once, few, many and, for expanded clones, a class.

TRBJ1-5	TRBD1	NA	TRBV30	TGTGCCTGGAAGGACAGGGCACTTCAGCCCCAGCATTTT	CAWKDRALQPQHF
TRBJ2-1	NA	NA	TRBV5-1	TGCGCCAGCTCGGCTAGCCCCCCATTTAATGAGCAGTTCTTC	CASSASPPFNEQFF
TRBJ1-4	NA	NA	TRBV18	TGTGCCAGCTTACCGGAGAGGTCTTTAACTAATGAAAAACTGTTTTTT	CASLPERSLTNEKLFF
TRBJ1-1	NA	NA	TRBV6-1	TGTGCCAGCAGTGTGCGGAACACTGAAGCTTTCTTT	CASSVRNTEAFF
TRBJ1-1	TRBD1	few	TRBV6-5	TGTGCCAGCAGGAGGGGACAGGGCCATGAAGCTTTCTTT	CASRRGQGHEAFF
TRBJ1-1	TRBD1	few	TRBV27	TGTGCCAGCAGTCGGCACAGGGGAGGCGAAGCTTTCTTT	CASSRHRGGEAFF
TRBJ1-1	NA	NA	TRBV29-1	TGCAGCGTAAACCGGGACACATCGAACACTGAAGCTTTCTTT	CSVNRDTSNTEAFF
TRBJ2-1	TRBD2	NA	TRBV5-1	TGCGCCAGCAGGCTTACTAGCGGGAGCCATGAGCAGTTCTTC	CASRLTSGSHEQFF
TRBJ1-5	TRBD1	NA	TRBV4-1	TGCGCCAGCAGCCTACGGGACAGTACCGGACAGCCCCAGCATTTT	CASSLRDSTGQPQHF
TRBJ2-7	NA	NA	TRBV21-1	TGTGCCAGCAGCAAACGAGGGACTAGCGGGAAAGAGCAGTACTTC	CASSKRGTSGKEQYF
TRBJ2-2	NA	NA	TRBV5-1	TGCGCCAGCAGCGAGCAGGTTCTTAATCCAGCCGGGGAGCTGTTTTTT	CASSEQVLNPAGELFF
TRBJ1-5	NA	NA	TRBV7-2	TGTGCCAGCAGCTTGGGACTACCCTGGGAGAGCAATCAGCCCCAGCATTTT	CASSLGLPWESNQPQHF
TRBJ1-5	TRBD1	NA	TRBV29-1	TGCAGCGTGACACAGGGGGCGAGTCAGCCCCAGCATTTT	CSVTQGASQPQHF
TRBJ2-7	NA	NA	TRBV2	TGTGCCAGCTCCTATGCCTCGGGGGACGAGCAGTACTTC	CASSYASGDEQYF
TRBJ1-2	NA	NA	TRBV7-6	TGTGCCAGCAGCTCCCCAGGGTATGGCTACACCTTC	CASSSPGYGYTF
TRBJ2-3	TRBD2	NA	TRBV4-3	TGCGCCAGCAGCCAAGTTGGGGGGGGAATGATCACAGATACGCAGTATTTT	CASSQVGGGMITDTQYF
TRBJ1-3	TRBD1	NA	TRBV18	TGTGCCAGCTCACAGGGACAGTTCTCTGGAAACACCATATATTTT	CASSQGQFSGNTIYF
TRBJ1-2	TRBD1	NA	TRBV6-4	TGTGCCAGCAAAGGGGACAGGGGCTACACCTTC	CASKGDRGYTF
TRBJ2-3	TRBD2	NA	TRBV7-3	TGTGCCAGCAGCCCCCTGGCGGGGGGGGATACGCAGTATTTT	CASSPLAGGDTQYF
TRBJ1-1	NA	once	TRBV29-1	TGCAGCGTTGGGAGAACTGAAGCTTTCTTT	CSVGRTEAFF
TRBJ2-5	TRBD1	NA	TRBV29-1	TGCAGCGTCAAGACAGGGACGGAGACCCAGTACTTC	CSVKTGTETQYF
TRBJ2-1	TRBD2	NA	TRBV7-3	TGTGCCAGCAGCTCGGGGGGGCAGCGGCGCGAGCAGTTCTTC	CASSSGGQRREQFF
TRBJ1-5	NA	NA	TRBV7-8	TGTGCCAGCAGCCAACTCCGGGACACCAATCGGCCCCAGCATTTC	CASSQLRDTNRPQHF
TRBJ2-7	NA	NA	TRBV2	TGTGCCACAGCGAAGACTAGGAGTCCCGAGCAGTACTTC	CATAKTRSPEQYF
TRBJ1-1	NA	NA	TRBV11-3	TGTGCCAGCAGCTTCGGGGGGCAGAAGCGAACTGAAGCTTTCTTT	CASSFGGQKRTEAFF